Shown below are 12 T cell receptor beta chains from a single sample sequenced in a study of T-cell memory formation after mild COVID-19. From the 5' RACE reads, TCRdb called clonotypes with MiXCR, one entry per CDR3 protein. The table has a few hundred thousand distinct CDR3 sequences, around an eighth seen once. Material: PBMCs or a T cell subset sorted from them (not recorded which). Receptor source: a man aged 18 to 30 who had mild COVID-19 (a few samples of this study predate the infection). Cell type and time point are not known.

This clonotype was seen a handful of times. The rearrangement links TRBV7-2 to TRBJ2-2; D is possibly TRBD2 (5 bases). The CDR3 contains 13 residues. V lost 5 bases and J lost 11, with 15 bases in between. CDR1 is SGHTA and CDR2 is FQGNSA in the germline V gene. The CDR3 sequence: CASSRTPSGELFF. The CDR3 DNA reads TGTGCCAGCAGCCGAACCCCAAGCGGCGAGCTGTTTTTT.

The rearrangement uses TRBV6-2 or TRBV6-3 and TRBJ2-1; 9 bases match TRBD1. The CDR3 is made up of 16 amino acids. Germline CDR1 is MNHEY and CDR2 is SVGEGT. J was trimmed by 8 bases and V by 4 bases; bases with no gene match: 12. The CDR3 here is CASSSLARTGEYEQFF. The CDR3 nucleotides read TGTGCCAGCAGTTCCCTTGCCAGGACAGGGGAATATGAGCAGTTCTTC.

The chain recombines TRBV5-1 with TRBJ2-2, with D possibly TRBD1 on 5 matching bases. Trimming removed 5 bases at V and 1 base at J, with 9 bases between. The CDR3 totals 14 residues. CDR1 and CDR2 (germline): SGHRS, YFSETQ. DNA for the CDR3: TGCGCCAGCAGATCGGACAAGAACACCGGGGAGCTGTTTTTT. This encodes CASRSDKNTGELFF.

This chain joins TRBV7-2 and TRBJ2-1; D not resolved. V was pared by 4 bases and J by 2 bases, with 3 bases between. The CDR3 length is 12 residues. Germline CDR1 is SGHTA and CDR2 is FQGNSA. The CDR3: CASSSPYNEQFF. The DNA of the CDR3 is TGTGCCAGCAGCTCTCCCTACAATGAGCAGTTCTTC.

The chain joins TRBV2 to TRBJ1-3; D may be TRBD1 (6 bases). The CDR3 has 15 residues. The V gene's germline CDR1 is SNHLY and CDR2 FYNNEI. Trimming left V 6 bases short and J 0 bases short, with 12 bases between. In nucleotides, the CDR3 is TGTGCCAGCAGCTTTTTGACAGGCTCTGGAAACACCATATATTTT. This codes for CASSFLTGSGNTIYF.

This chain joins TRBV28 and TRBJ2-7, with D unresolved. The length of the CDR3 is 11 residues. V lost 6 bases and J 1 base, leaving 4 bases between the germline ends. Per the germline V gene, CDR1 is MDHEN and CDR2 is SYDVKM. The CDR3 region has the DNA TGTGCCAGCAGAGGATCCTACGAGCAGTACGTC. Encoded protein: CASRGSYEQYV.

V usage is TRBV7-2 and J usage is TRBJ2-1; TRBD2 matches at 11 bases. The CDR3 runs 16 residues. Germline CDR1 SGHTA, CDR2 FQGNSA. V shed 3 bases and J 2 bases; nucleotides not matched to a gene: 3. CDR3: CASSFSGGAPYNEQFF. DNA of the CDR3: TGTGCCAGCAGCTTTAGCGGGGGGGCCCCCTACAATGAGCAGTTCTTC.

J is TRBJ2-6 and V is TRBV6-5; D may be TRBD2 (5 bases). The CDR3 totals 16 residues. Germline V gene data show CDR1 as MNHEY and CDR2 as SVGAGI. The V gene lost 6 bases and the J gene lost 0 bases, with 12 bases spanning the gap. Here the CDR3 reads CASRSGVHSGANVLTF. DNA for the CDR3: TGTGCCAGCAGGTCCGGGGTTCACTCTGGGGCCAACGTCCTGACTTTC.

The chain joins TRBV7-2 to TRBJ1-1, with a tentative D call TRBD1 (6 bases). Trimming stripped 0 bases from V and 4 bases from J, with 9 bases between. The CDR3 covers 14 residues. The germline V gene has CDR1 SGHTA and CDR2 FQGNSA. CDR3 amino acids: CASSLAGAGTEAFF. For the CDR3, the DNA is TGTGCCAGCAGCTTAGCGGGGGCAGGCACTGAAGCTTTCTTT.

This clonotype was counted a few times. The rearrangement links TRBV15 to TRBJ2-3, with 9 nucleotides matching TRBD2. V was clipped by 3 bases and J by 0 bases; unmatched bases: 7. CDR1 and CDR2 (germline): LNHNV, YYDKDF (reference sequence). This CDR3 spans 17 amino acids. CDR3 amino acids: CATSSPRGTSSTDTQYF. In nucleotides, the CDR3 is TGTGCCACCAGCAGTCCCCGAGGGACTAGCAGCACAGATACGCAGTATTTT.

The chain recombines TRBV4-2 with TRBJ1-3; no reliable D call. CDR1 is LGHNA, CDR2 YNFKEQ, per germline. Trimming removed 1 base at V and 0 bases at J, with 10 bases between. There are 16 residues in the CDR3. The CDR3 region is CASSQAAHFSGNTIYF. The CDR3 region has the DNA TGTGCCAGCAGCCAAGCCGCACACTTCTCTGGAAACACCATATATTTT.

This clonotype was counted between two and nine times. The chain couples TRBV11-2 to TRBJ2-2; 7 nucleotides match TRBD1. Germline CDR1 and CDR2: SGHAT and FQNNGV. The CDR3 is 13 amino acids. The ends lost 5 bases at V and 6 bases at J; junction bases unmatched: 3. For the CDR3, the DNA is TGTGCCAGCAGCACCACAGGGGCCGGGGAGCTGTTTTTT. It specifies CASSTTGAGELFF.